Listed here are 32 T cell receptor beta chains from one sample, sequenced in a study of OX40 agonist ivuxolimab in advanced cancers. Generated by immunoSEQ multiplex PCR, the TCRdb table keeps only in-frame clones and is missing some. The table has about 11,000 clones, about 77% seen once. The specimen comprised CD4+ or CD8+ T cells sorted from blood, sampled in a trial of the OX40 agonist ivuxolimab. The receptors here all came from an adult with an advanced solid tumor such as melanoma, head and neck, liver or kidney cancer.

As to this clone: Since a much larger clone is just one base distant, this may be a read error. This rearrangement joins TRBV19 to TRBJ2-1; 12 bases align to TRBD2. CDR3 length: 15 amino acids. Germline values: CDR1 LNHDA, CDR2 SQIVND (reference sequence). The CDR3, as DNA: TGTGCCAGTAGTCGGACTAGCGGGGACTACAATGAGCAGCTCTTC. Translation gives CASSRTSGDYNEQLF.

The J gene is TRBJ2-1, the V gene TRBV6-4; 9 bases are shared with TRBD2. This CDR3 has 16 residues. Germline lookup yields CDR1 MRHNA and CDR2 SNTAGT. V trimming: 0 bases; J trimming: 3 bases; junction bases outside the gene matches: 3. CDR3 nucleotides: TGTGCCAGCAGTGACTCTCCTAGCGGGGACTACAATGAGCAGTTCTTC. This encodes CASSDSPSGDYNEQFF.

This chain joins TRBV4-3 and TRBJ2-1; TRBD2 agrees at 9 bases. With 0 bases clipped from V and 7 bases from J, the junction kept 7 bases outside the gene matches. Germline V CDR1 and CDR2: LGHNA, YSLEER. This CDR3 spans 16 amino acids. The CDR3, as DNA: TGCGCCAGCAGCCAAGATAATCCTAGCGGGAAGAATGAGCAGTTCTTC. As protein: CASSQDNPSGKNEQFF.

This clone has more than one count but fewer than ten. The J gene is TRBJ2-1, the V gene TRBV7-2; 14 bases agree with TRBD2. Germline values: CDR1 SGHTA, CDR2 FQGNSA. J was trimmed by 6 bases and V by 4 bases; bases with no gene match: 8. This CDR3 is built from 17 residues. The CDR3 sequence is CASSSGLAGAPSNEQFF. As DNA, the CDR3 is TGTGCCAGCAGCTCGGGACTAGCGGGAGCCCCGTCCAATGAGCAGTTCTTC.

This chain links TRBV2 with TRBJ2-5, with TRBD1 matching 7 bases. This CDR3 is built from 16 residues. From germline, CDR1 is SNHLY and CDR2 FYNNEI. The V gene end was trimmed by 4 bases and the J gene end by 3 bases; junction bases not matched to a gene: 11. CDR3 nucleotides: TGTGCCAGCAGTGTACCCAGGACAGGCCTGGAAGAGACCCAGTACTTC. Translation: CASSVPRTGLEETQYF.

The chain employs TRBV7-2 and TRBJ1-4; possible D gene TRBD1, 5 bases. Germline CDR1 SGHTA, CDR2 FQGNSA. This CDR3 is built from 16 residues. Trimming took off 3 bases at V and 0 bases at J, with 11 bases between the two ends. CDR3 loop: CASSLGTFATNEKLFF. The CDR3, as DNA: TGTGCCAGCAGCTTGGGGACGTTTGCAACTAATGAAAAACTGTTTTTT.

The rearrangement joins TRBV7-2 to TRBJ1-1; D gene uncertain. The V end was cut by 3 bases, the J end by 1 base, with 3 bases between. This CDR3 is built from 12 residues. Germline V lookup: CDR1 SGHTA, CDR2 FQGNSA. This CDR3 is CASSFGNTEAFF. CDR3 coding DNA: TGTGCCAGCAGCTTCGGGAACACTGAAGCTTTCTTT.

This chain links TRBV28 with TRBJ1-6, with TRBD1 identical over 9 bases. CDR3 size: 14 residues. CDR1 is MDHEN and CDR2 is SYDVKM in the germline V gene. The V gene end was trimmed by 4 bases and the J gene end by 11 bases; junction bases not matched to a gene: 6. The CDR3 loop reads CASSWGQGIAPLHF. CDR3 coding DNA: TGTGCCAGCAGTTGGGGACAGGGTATCGCACCCCTCCACTTT.

This chain connects TRBV28 to TRBJ2-7, with 7 nucleotides matching TRBD1. The germline CDR1 and CDR2 sequences are MDHEN and SYDVKM. Losses at the gene ends were 5 bases for V and 2 bases for J; bases not matched to a gene: 6. The CDR3 extends over 14 amino acids. Here the CDR3 reads CASSPRTGPYEQYF. The CDR3 DNA sequence: TGTGCCAGCAGTCCTCGGACAGGCCCCTACGAGCAGTACTTC.

V gene TRBV13 combines with J gene TRBJ2-2; weak D call: TRBD1 (6 bases). The length of the CDR3 is 16 residues. V lost 2 bases, J lost 2 bases, and 12 bases lay in between. Per germline, CDR1 PRHDT and CDR2 FYEKMQ (reference sequence). The CDR3 reads CASSLPDRSNTGELFF. In DNA form, the CDR3 reads TGTGCCAGCAGCTTACCCGACAGGAGTAACACCGGGGAGCTGTTTTTT.

The V call is TRBV7-3, the J call TRBJ2-3, with D unresolved. The germline CDR1 and CDR2 sequences are SGHTA and FQGTGA. The CDR3 runs 16 residues. Between the trimmed V and J ends, which lost 1 base and 2 bases, there was a span of 13 bases. The DNA of the CDR3 is TGTGCCAGCAGCTTAAGTAGGTCACTCAACACAGATACGCAGTATTTT. Protein product: CASSLSRSLNTDTQYF. The full variable domain, with the rest looked up from reference TRBV7-3 and TRBJ2-3, is GAGVSQTPSNKVTEKGKYVELRCDPISGHTALYWYRQSLGQGPEFLIYFQGTGAADDSGLPNDRFFAVRPEGSVSTLKIQRTERGDSAVYLCASSLSRSLNTDTQYFGPGTRLTVL.

This clone is judged medium-sized. This rearrangement joins TRBV27 to TRBJ1-2; D perhaps matches TRBD1 (6 bases). The CDR3 extends over 17 amino acids. V shed 6 bases and J shed 0 bases, with 20 bases lying between them. CDR1 and CDR2 (germline): MNHEY, SMNVEV (reference sequence). DNA of the CDR3: TGTGCCAGCAGCCCGAGGGGGGGCGGGGGAGCTAACTATGGCTACACCTTC. Residues: CASSPRGGGGANYGYTF.

This clone was found a few times. The rearrangement joins TRBV5-4 to TRBJ1-3; TRBD1 agrees at 8 bases. In germline, CDR1 is SGHNT, CDR2 YYREEE (reference sequence). Unmatched junction bases numbered 3, after V lost 0 bases and J lost 4 bases. This CDR3 has 15 residues. This CDR3 is CASSLGTGQGNTIYF. The CDR3 coding sequence is TGTGCCAGCAGCTTGGGGACAGGGCAAGGAAACACCATATATTTT.

This clone was seen once. This sequence joins TRBV28 and TRBJ2-5; D not resolved. Trimming shortened V by 5 bases and J by 5 bases, and 12 bases separated the two germline ends. Germline V CDR1 and CDR2: MDHEN, SYDVKM. This CDR3 is 13 amino acids long. The CDR3 DNA reads TGTGCCAGCAGTCCCGCCAAGTGGGAGACCCAGTACTTC. Its translation: CASSPAKWETQYF.

This clone qualifies as medium-sized. V is TRBV6-1 and J is TRBJ2-3, with TRBD1 matching over 8 bases. Germline assignment: CDR1 MNHNS and CDR2 SASEGT. Trimming took 0 bases from V and 4 from J; bases not matched to a gene: 3. This CDR3 has 15 amino acids. CDR3 nucleotide sequence: TGTGCCAGCAGTGAAGCGCTACAGGGGGCAGATACGCAGTATTTT. Translated: CASSEALQGADTQYF.

The J gene is TRBJ2-3, the V gene TRBV7-6, with 10 bases aligning to TRBD1. J gave up 5 bases and V 5 bases, and 1 base lay outside the gene matches. The CDR3 consists of 13 residues. Germline V gene lookup returns CDR1 SGHVS and CDR2 FNYEAQ. CDR3 coding DNA: TGTGCCAGCAGCGGGGACAGGGGAGATACGCAGTATTTT. Protein: CASSGDRGDTQYF.

The rearrangement joins TRBV19 to TRBJ2-1, with 11 nucleotides matching TRBD2. Germline assignment: CDR1 LNHDA and CDR2 SQIVND (reference sequence). Trimming took 6 bases from V and 4 from J; bases not matched to a gene: 5. There are 15 residues in the CDR3. CDR3 loop: CASRGTSGAYNEQFF. CDR3 DNA sequence: TGTGCCAGTAGAGGGACTAGCGGAGCATACAATGAGCAGTTCTTC. Together with reference TRBV19 and TRBJ2-1, the CDR3 gives the full variable domain: DGGITQSPKYLFRKEGQNVTLSCEQNLNHDAMYWYRQDPGQGLRLIYYSQIVNDFQKGDIAEGYSVSREKKESFPLTVTSAQKNPTAFYLCASRGTSGAYNEQFFGPGTRLTVL.

The chain combines TRBV25-1 with TRBJ2-5; no firm D call. Trimming stripped 6 bases from V and 4 bases from J, with 15 bases between. The CDR3 totals 14 residues. CDR1 and CDR2 (germline): MGHDK, SYGVNS. The DNA for the CDR3 is TGTGCCAGCAGCTCCGTCTCCATCCCAGAGACCCAGTACTTC. This sequence encodes CASSSVSIPETQYF.

The V gene is TRBV28, the J gene TRBJ2-7; D unclear. Germline CDR1 and CDR2: MDHEN and SYDVKM. Trimming shortened V by 5 bases and J by 5 bases, and 7 bases separated the two germline ends. The CDR3 consists of 11 residues. For the CDR3, the DNA is TGTGCCAGCAGTGAAGGGAACGAGCAGTACTTC. Encoded protein: CASSEGNEQYF.

The chain links TRBV30 to TRBJ2-5; no reliable D call. The CDR3 has 11 residues. The V gene's germline CDR1 is GTSNPN and CDR2 SVGIG (reference sequence). Trimming removed 0 bases from V and 4 bases from J, with 3 bases in between. CDR3 DNA sequence: TGTGCCTGGAGTGTTAGAGAGACCCAGTACTTC. This sequence encodes CAWSVRETQYF.

The chain recombines TRBV19 with TRBJ2-7; 11 positions agree with TRBD1. The V gene end was trimmed by 6 bases and the J gene end by 1 base; junction bases not matched to a gene: 8. This CDR3 has 16 residues. The germline CDR1 and CDR2 sequences are LNHDA and SQIVND (reference sequence). CDR3 residues: CASSPSGTGGSYEQYF. In nucleotides, the CDR3 is TGTGCCAGTAGCCCATCCGGGACAGGGGGGTCCTACGAGCAGTACTTC.

V is TRBV29-1 and J is TRBJ2-3; 7 bases are shared with TRBD2. Germline-derived CDR1 and CDR2 are SQVTM and ANQGSEA. Germline trimming cut 3 bases from V and 9 bases from J; bases unmatched to any gene: 12. The CDR3 contains 14 residues. For the CDR3, the DNA is TGCAGCGTTGATCCCCCTAGCGGCATTGAAACGCAGTATTTT. It translates to CSVDPPSGIETQYF.

V and J are TRBV6-1 and TRBJ1-1, with 8 nucleotides matching TRBD1. The CDR3 extends over 13 amino acids. The germline gives CDR1 MNHNS, CDR2 SASEGT. With V trimmed by 6 bases and J by 3 bases, 3 bases remained unmatched. The CDR3 DNA is TGTGCCAGCAGCCAGGGGGCGTACACTGAAGCTTTCTTT. Translation gives CASSQGAYTEAFF.

The chain combines TRBV6-6 with TRBJ2-7, with D possibly being TRBD1 (6 bases). The germline V gene has CDR1 MNHNY and CDR2 SVGAGI (reference sequence). The CDR3 spans 12 residues. V dropped 4 bases and J dropped 7 bases, with 11 bases sitting between them. The CDR3 DNA reads TGTGCCAGCAGTTCTTTCACAGGGGAGCAGTACTTC. Protein product: CASSSFTGEQYF.

This CDR3 reads CASSQVSSGVYEQYF. The CDR3 DNA reads TGCGCCAGCAGCCAAGTCTCATCGGGGGTCTACGAGCAGTACTTC. V is TRBV4-3 and J is TRBJ2-7; tentatively, D is TRBD2 (6 bases). The V gene lost 1 base and the J gene lost 3 bases, with 13 bases spanning the gap. This CDR3 is 15 amino acids long. Germline CDR1 LGHNA, CDR2 YSLEER.

The CDR3 nucleotides read TGTGCCAGCAGTTACTCACCGTTTGCCTCCTATAATTCACCCCTCCACTTT. It codes for CASSYSPFASYNSPLHF. The V and J genes are TRBV27 and TRBJ1-6; D unresolved. CDR1 and CDR2 (germline): MNHEY, SMNVEV (reference sequence). V gave up 4 bases and J gave up 0 bases, with 13 bases separating them. The CDR3 is 17 amino acids.

This clone is judged medium-sized. The chain has TRBV27 and TRBJ2-1; TRBD2 matches at 7 bases. Germline assignment: CDR1 MNHEY and CDR2 SMNVEV (reference sequence). V lost 5 bases and J lost 2; bases outside the gene matches: 9. This CDR3 has 16 amino acids. CDR3 DNA sequence: TGTGCCAGCAGTCCCCTGACGGGAGGAGCCTACAATGAGCAGTTCTTC. Translating it yields CASSPLTGGAYNEQFF.

This clone has a single count. V usage is TRBV7-1 and J usage is TRBJ2-7; 8 nucleotides align to TRBD1. TRBV7-1 is known as an ORF, though its function is uncertain. The CDR3 contains 15 residues. V was clipped by 8 bases and J by 3 bases; unmatched bases: 12. CDR3 residues: CASGLGGQANYEQYF. The DNA of the CDR3 is TGTGCCAGCGGCTTAGGGGGACAGGCGAACTACGAGCAGTACTTC.

For the CDR3, the DNA is TGTGCCAGTAGGGGACTAGCGGGAGATACGCAGTATTTT. Amino acids: CASRGLAGDTQYF. This rearrangement joins TRBV19 to TRBJ2-3, with 12 positions matching TRBD2. The trim removed 6 bases at V and 5 bases at J, leaving 0 bases unmatched. This CDR3 has 13 residues. The germline V gene encodes CDR1 LNHDA and CDR2 SQIVND (reference sequence).

The rearrangement uses TRBV4-3 and TRBJ2-7, with D perhaps TRBD2 (6 bases). Trimming left V 1 base short and J 3 bases short, with 10 bases between. Germline values: CDR1 LGHNA, CDR2 YSLEER. This CDR3 region has 14 residues. The CDR3 region has the DNA TGCGCCAGCAGCCAAGGGTTGGGGGGCTACGAGCAGTACTTC. Encoded protein: CASSQGLGGYEQYF.

J is TRBJ2-7 and V is TRBV6-5; D possibly corresponds to TRBD1 (5 bases). Trimming left V 0 bases short and J 6 bases short, with 12 bases between. The CDR3 sequence is 14 residues long. Germline V lookup: CDR1 MNHEY, CDR2 SVGAGI. The CDR3 nucleotides read TGTGCCAGCAGTTACTCGGGGCCAGGGCGCGAGCAGTACTTC. This translates into CASSYSGPGREQYF.

The chain joins TRBV18 to TRBJ1-1, with D unclear. Deletions cut 3 bases from V and 3 bases from J, with 14 bases between. The CDR3 contains 15 residues. Germline V lookup: CDR1 KGHSH, CDR2 LQKENI. CDR3 residues: CASSPRGASYTEAFF. Written as DNA, the CDR3 is TGTGCCAGCTCACCCCGAGGAGCGTCTTACACTGAAGCTTTCTTT.